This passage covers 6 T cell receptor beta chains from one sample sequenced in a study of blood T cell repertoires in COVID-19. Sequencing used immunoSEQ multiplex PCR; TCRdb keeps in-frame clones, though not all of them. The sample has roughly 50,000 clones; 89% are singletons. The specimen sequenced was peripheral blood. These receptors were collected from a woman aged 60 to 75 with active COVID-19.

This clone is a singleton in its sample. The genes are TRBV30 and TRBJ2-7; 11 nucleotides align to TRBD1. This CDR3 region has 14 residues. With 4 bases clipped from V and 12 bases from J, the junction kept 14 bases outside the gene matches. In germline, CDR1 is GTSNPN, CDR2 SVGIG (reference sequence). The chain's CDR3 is CAWTAGDRGGVLYF. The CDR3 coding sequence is TGTGCCTGGACCGCCGGGGACAGGGGGGGGGTTTTGTACTTC.

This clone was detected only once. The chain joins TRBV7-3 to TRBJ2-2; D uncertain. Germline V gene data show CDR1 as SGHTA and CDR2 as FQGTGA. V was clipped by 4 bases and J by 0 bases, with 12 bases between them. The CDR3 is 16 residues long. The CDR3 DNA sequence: TGTGCCAGCAGCTCGATGGCGACATCGAACACCGGGGAGCTGTTTTTT. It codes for CASSSMATSNTGELFF.

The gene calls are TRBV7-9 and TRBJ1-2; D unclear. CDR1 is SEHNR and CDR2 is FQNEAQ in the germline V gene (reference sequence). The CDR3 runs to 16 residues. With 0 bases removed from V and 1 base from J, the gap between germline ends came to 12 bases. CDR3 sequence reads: CASSLAGSGVNYGYTF. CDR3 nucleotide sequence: TGTGCCAGCAGCTTAGCCGGGTCGGGTGTTAACTATGGCTACACCTTC.

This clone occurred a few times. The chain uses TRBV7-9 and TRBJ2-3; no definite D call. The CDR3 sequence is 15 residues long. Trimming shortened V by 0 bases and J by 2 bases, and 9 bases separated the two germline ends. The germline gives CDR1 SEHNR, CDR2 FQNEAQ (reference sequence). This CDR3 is CASSLAVLPTDTQYF. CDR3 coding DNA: TGTGCCAGCAGCTTAGCGGTACTACCCACAGATACGCAGTATTTT.

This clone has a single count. CDR3 nucleotide sequence: TGTGCCAGCAACCGGGACAGCTCCTACGAGCAGTACTTC. Translated, it gives CASNRDSSYEQYF. The genes are TRBV2 and TRBJ2-7, with 7 nucleotides matching TRBD1. With V trimmed by 7 bases and J by 0 bases, 3 bases remained unmatched. The CDR3 runs 13 residues. The V gene's germline CDR1 is SNHLY and CDR2 FYNNEI.

The CDR3 is CASGRGAGSYNEQFF. Written as DNA, the CDR3 is TGTGCCAGCGGGCGGGGGGCCGGCTCCTACAATGAGCAGTTCTTC. The rearrangement uses TRBV2 and TRBJ2-1; 8 bases are shared with TRBD2. From germline, CDR1 is SNHLY and CDR2 FYNNEI. The V and J ends lost 8 bases and 0 bases, in that order; junction bases with no gene match: 6. The CDR3 has 15 amino acids.